Sequencing of this TCR beta chain was carried out in a study of T-cell reconstitution after alpha-beta-depleted transplantation in children (dated by TCRdb to the mid-2010s). Study-wide context: T-cell immune reconstitution after TCRalphabeta/CD19-depleted allogeneic hematopoietic cell transplantation in children was quantitatively tracked in the study by means of TCR repertoire profiling. The investigation overall reported the following: The high TCRbeta diversity at day 60 in some patients was ascribed to recipient T cells and intrathymic progenitors that had survived conditioning. Over the following months the frequencies of hyperexpanded clones went down, and after one year T-cell counts and TCRbeta diversity were mostly credited to newly produced T cells. Apparently early alphabetaT-cell count recovery about two months after transplant reportedly relied on only several hundred rapidly expanded clones derived from non-depleted graft cells.

Including the terminal cysteine and phenylalanine, the CDR3 comprises 17 residues. The read is trimmed to its CDR3 DNA, 51 bases read in frame from base 1. CDR1 is given as MDHEN and CDR2 as SYDVKM, both from the germline V gene. V and J lose 3 bases and 3 bases, and a span of 20 bases separates them. Per the publication, the treatment or condition label means: allogeneic hematopoietic cell transplantation with graft depleted of TCRalphabeta T cells and CD19 B cells. TCRalphabeta/CD19-depleted allogeneic hematopoietic cell grafts were given to the transplant recipients, all of whom were children. The method behind the library was PCR. The sample was run on an Illumina HiSeq 2500. To normalize quantification of the TCRbeta repertoire, the TCR libraries were built with molecular barcoding that relied on unique molecular identifiers. Starting from the raw public reads, TCRdb applied fastp trimming at Q25, assembled clones with MiXCR and retained in-frame beta chains. Every CDR3 protein is listed once, alongside the most common genes and DNA of its rows. The sample table lists about 300,000 distinct CDR3 sequences, about 7.3% of them with a count of one. The ten largest clones represent 9.1% of the sample.

This clonotype was detected a few times. Its antigen has not been determined. Base-call qualities are not available, and no considerably larger clone is one nucleotide away. The TCR was taken from a female patient under 10 years old who had a stem cell transplant for Fanconi anemia, so the T cells may come from the graft donor. Sequences were derived from peripheral blood, sampled 360 days after TCRalphabeta/CD19-depleted stem cell transplant. The chain is made from TRBV28 and TRBJ1-1; the D gene cannot be named for sure. CDR3 loop: CASSFWVGQSSYTEAFF. Here is the DNA: TGTGCCAGCAGTTTCTGGGTTGGGCAGAGTTCATACACTGAAGCTTTCTTT.